Listed below are T cell receptor beta chains from one sample, sequenced in a study of identical twins. TCRdb independently ran MiXCR on the 5' RACE reads; one entry per CDR3 protein. The data show 400,000 to 650,000 distinct CDR3 sequences, with about 20% seen just once and 0.91% held by the top ten. These data are also associated with another study on T cells expressing NK-cell markers.

The sample was CD4+ T cells sorted from blood. Receptor source: a woman between 18 and 29 years old in good health. Each CDR3 is given with its conserved first and last residue. D genes are given only for firm matches. For some rows the clone size is stated as once, few or many, or as a class when expanded; others skip it.

>TRBV11-2|.|.|TRBJ2-1
TGTGCCAGCAGCTTCAGACTAGTAGGAAATGAGCAGTTCTTC
CASSFRLVGNEQFF
>TRBV7-9|.|few|TRBJ2-7
TGTGCCAGCAGCCAGTCCTGGTGGCAGGGCACCTACGAGCAGTACTTC
CASSQSWWQGTYEQYF
>TRBV3-1|TRBD1|.|TRBJ2-3
TGTGCCAGCAGCCAAGAGACAGGGGGTGATCGCGCAGATACGCAGTATTTT
CASSQETGGDRADTQYF
>TRBV7-8|.|.|TRBJ2-4
TGTGCCAGCAGCTCTCCGACAGGAACCCCCATTCAGTACTTC
CASSSPTGTPIQYF
>TRBV10-3|.|few|TRBJ2-7
TGTGCCATCACCCCGGGACAAATCCACGAGCAGTACTTC
CAITPGQIHEQYF
>TRBV4-2|TRBD2|.|TRBJ2-3
TGTGCCAGCAGCCAAGCTTTGAGCGGGGGAAGAGTCACGCAGTATTTT
CASSQALSGGRVTQYF
>TRBV27|TRBD2|few|TRBJ2-1
TGTGCCAGCAGCAGAGCGGGAGGGTGGGGAAATGAGCAGTTCTTC
CASSRAGGWGNEQFF
>TRBV20-1|.|.|TRBJ2-1
TGCAGTGCTATATCCGGGATGTATGAGCAGTTCTTC
CSAISGMYEQFF
>TRBV29-1|.|.|TRBJ1-3
TGCAGCGGGATGGGACAACCGGGCTGGGCTGGAAACACCATATATTTT
CSGMGQPGWAGNTIYF
>TRBV12-3/TRBV12-4|.|many|TRBJ2-7
TGTGCCAGCAGCTTAAGGGGGGAGCAGTACTTC
CASSLRGEQYF
>TRBV5-1|TRBD2|.|TRBJ2-1
TGCGCCAGCAGCGACGAGCGGGGTTCCCTATACAATGAGCAGTTCTTC
CASSDERGSLYNEQFF
>TRBV9|.|few|TRBJ2-7
TGTGCCAGCAGCGTTGGGGGGCTTGACAACGAGCAGTACTTC
CASSVGGLDNEQYF
>TRBV7-2|TRBD1|.|TRBJ1-2
TGTGCCAGCAGCCGGGACAGGGGTTTCGGCTACACCTTC
CASSRDRGFGYTF
>TRBV6-5|.|few|TRBJ2-1
TGTGCCAGCAGTTACTCGACGGGGAATGAGCAGTTCTTC
CASSYSTGNEQFF